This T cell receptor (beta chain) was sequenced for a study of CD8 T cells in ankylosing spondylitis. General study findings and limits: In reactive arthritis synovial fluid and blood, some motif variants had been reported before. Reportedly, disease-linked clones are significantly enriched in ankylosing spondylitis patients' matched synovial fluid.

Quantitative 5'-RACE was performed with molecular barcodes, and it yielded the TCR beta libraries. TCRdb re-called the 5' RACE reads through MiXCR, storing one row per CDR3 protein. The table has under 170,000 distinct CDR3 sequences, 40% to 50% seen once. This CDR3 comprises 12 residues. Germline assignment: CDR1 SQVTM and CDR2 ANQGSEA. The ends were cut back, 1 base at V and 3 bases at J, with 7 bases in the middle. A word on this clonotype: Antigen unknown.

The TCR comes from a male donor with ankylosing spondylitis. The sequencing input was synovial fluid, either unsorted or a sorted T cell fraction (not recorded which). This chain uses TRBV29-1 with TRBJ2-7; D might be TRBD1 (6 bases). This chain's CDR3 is CSVEAGVYEQYF. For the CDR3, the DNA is TGCAGCGTTGAAGCAGGGGTCTACGAGCAGTACTTC.